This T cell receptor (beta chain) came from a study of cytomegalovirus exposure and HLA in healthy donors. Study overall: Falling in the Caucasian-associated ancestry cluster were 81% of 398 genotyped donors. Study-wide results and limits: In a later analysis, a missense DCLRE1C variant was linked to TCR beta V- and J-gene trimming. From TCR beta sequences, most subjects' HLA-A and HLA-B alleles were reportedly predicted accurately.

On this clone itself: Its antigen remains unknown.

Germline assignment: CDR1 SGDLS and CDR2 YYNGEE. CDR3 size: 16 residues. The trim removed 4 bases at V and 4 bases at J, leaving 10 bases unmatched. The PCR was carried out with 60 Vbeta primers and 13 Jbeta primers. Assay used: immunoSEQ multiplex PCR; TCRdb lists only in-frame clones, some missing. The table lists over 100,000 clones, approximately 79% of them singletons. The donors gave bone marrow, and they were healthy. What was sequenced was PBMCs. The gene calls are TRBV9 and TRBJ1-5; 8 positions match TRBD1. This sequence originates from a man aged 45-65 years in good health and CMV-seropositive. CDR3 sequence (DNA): TGTGCCAGCAGCCCCGCGGCGACAGGGGTGAATCAGCCCCAGCATTTT. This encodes CASSPAATGVNQPQHF.